These 5 T cell receptor beta chains share one sample of origin, sequenced in a study of T cells in Graves' hyperthyroidism and ophthalmopathy. The TCR beta CDR3 regions underwent amplification using RNA transcripts as the source. HTBI primers were used for first-round RT-PCR of the TCR CDR3. Each CDR3 protein is one row after TCRdb ran MiXCR on the multiplex PCR reads. The sample holds under 400,000 distinct CDR3 sequences; roughly 25% are singletons and the top ten take over 70%. The specimen was blood. All receptors derive from a man aged 45-65 years with Graves' hyperthyroidism.

This clonotype was counted a few times. The chain links TRBV12-3 or TRBV12-4 to TRBJ1-5, with D unclear. V was cut by 4 bases and J by 0 bases, with 4 bases left in between. The CDR3 is 13 amino acids. CDR3 sequence reads: CASSSYSNQPQHF. DNA of the CDR3: TGTGCCAGCAGTTCGTATAGCAATCAGCCCCAGCATTTT.

Here the CDR3 reads CASSQVPGQNYEQYF. The CDR3 DNA follows: TGTGCCAGCAGCCAAGTGCCAGGGCAAAACTACGAGCAGTACTTC. The J gene is TRBJ2-7, the V gene TRBV14; D possibly corresponds to TRBD1 (5 bases). The CDR3 is 15 amino acids. Germline V lookup: CDR1 SGHDN, CDR2 FVKESK. V was cut by 1 base and J by 3 bases, with 13 bases left in between.

The chain carries TRBV2 and TRBJ1-3; 7 bases line up with TRBD1. Trimming removed 6 bases from V and 3 bases from J; junction bases left unmatched: 8. There are 15 residues in the CDR3. Germline V gene sequence: CDR1 SNHLY, CDR2 FYNNEI. CDR3 residues: CASSTAGGYGNTIYF. The CDR3 DNA sequence: TGTGCCAGCAGCACTGCAGGGGGTTATGGAAACACCATATATTTT.

V and J are TRBV5-1 and TRBJ2-3; no reliable D call. Trimming took off 4 bases at V and 6 bases at J, with 18 bases between the two ends. CDR1 and CDR2 from the germline V gene are SGHRS and YFSETQ. This CDR3 is 15 amino acids long. This CDR3 reads CASSITATLGDTQYF. DNA for the CDR3: TGCGCCAGCAGCATAACGGCAACCCTAGGGGATACGCAGTATTTT.

This clonotype was detected a few times. The V call is TRBV10-3, the J call TRBJ2-2, with 9 bases fitting TRBD1. The ends lost 8 bases at V and 6 bases at J; junction bases unmatched: 7. The CDR3 is 14 amino acids. Germline lookup yields CDR1 ENHRY and CDR2 SYGVKD. The CDR3 spells CAIRRDRASGELFF. The CDR3 bases are TGTGCCATCCGACGGGACAGGGCGTCCGGGGAGCTGTTTTTT.